These 32 T cell receptor beta chains share one sample of origin, sequenced in a study of spatial heterogeneity in lung cancer. No antigen has been assigned to these receptors. The time point was: sample taken at primary tumor resection. MiXCR was run by TCRdb on the 5' RACE reads, yielding one entry per CDR3 protein. Among 5,900 or so distinct CDR3 sequences listed, approximately 7.5% were seen once. Study-wide results and limits: Mutation tallies in tumors tracked expanded intratumoral alpha and beta TCR counts.

The sequences come from lung tumor tissue, collected at surgery. The receptors were sampled from a female donor with early-stage non-small cell lung cancer.

By sample fraction, this clonotype is medium-sized. This chain connects TRBV7-9 to TRBJ1-3; D not certain. Looked up from germline, CDR1 is SEHNR and CDR2 is FQNEAQ (reference sequence). Trimming took 2 bases from V and 0 from J, leaving 11 bases between them. CDR3 length: 16 amino acids. CDR3 nucleotide sequence: TGTGCCAGCAGCTTAAGTAACGGCTTCTCTGGAAACACCATATATTTT. It is translated as CASSLSNGFSGNTIYF.

This clonotype qualifies as medium-sized. This sequence joins TRBV7-3 and TRBJ2-3; perhaps TRBD2 as D (7 bases). Trimming took 3 bases from V and 4 from J, leaving 14 bases between them. The CDR3 is 15 amino acids. The germline CDR1 and CDR2 sequences are SGHTA and FQGTGA. CDR3 region: CASSLSGGPPDTQYF. CDR3 coding DNA: TGTGCCAGCAGCTTGTCCGGGGGGCCCCCAGATACGCAGTATTTT.

This clonotype showed up many times. The V and J genes are TRBV5-4 and TRBJ1-1, with no clear D. Germline V CDR1 and CDR2: SGHNT, YYREEE (reference sequence). The V gene lost 0 bases and the J gene lost 1 base, with 7 bases spanning the gap. CDR3 length: 14 amino acids. The CDR3 reads CASSLAGKNTEAFF. The CDR3 coding sequence is TGTGCCAGCAGCTTGGCTGGGAAGAACACTGAAGCTTTCTTT.

This rearrangement joins TRBV19 to TRBJ1-1, with TRBD1 as a possible D gene (5 bases). The CDR3 is 13 residues long. Germline V lookup: CDR1 LNHDA, CDR2 SQIVND (reference sequence). The V end lost 8 bases, the J end lost 1 base, and 11 bases lay between the germline ends. CDR3 bases: TGTGCCAGTCGGGCCAGGGCGAACACTGAAGCTTTCTTT. Protein: CASRARANTEAFF.

By share, this clonotype counts as medium-sized. The CDR3 coding sequence is TGTGCCAGCAGCCGGACCTGGGACGGTCAGCAGTTCTTC. It encodes CASSRTWDGQQFF. The J gene is TRBJ2-1, the V gene TRBV3-1; D is possibly TRBD1 or TRBD2 (5 bases each). Trimming left V 4 bases short and J 11 bases short, with 15 bases between. The V gene's germline CDR1 is LGHDT and CDR2 YNNKEL (reference sequence). The CDR3 has 13 amino acids.

This clonotype was observed at least ten times. The rearrangement uses TRBV12-3 or TRBV12-4 and TRBJ1-5; D is uncertain. The ends were cut back, 3 bases at V and 0 bases at J, with 15 bases in the middle. The CDR3 has 17 residues. The CDR3 loop reads CASSFKGRGYSNQPQHF. As DNA, the CDR3 is TGTGCCAGCAGTTTCAAGGGAAGAGGGTATAGCAATCAGCCCCAGCATTTT.

This clonotype came up many times. The rearrangement links TRBV3-1 to TRBJ2-1; no definite D call. CDR1 and CDR2 (germline): LGHDT, YNNKEL (reference sequence). V was shortened by 0 bases and J by 1 base, with 25 bases between the two germline ends. The CDR3 length is 21 residues. The CDR3 region is CASSQDPSSHPQHGSYNEQFF. The CDR3, as DNA: TGTGCCAGCAGCCAAGATCCCAGTAGCCACCCCCAACACGGGTCCTACAATGAGCAGTTCTTC.

By sample fraction, this clonotype is medium-sized (0.01 to 0.1%). The rearrangement uses TRBV29-1 and TRBJ1-1; D ambiguous. Per the germline V gene, CDR1 is SQVTM and CDR2 is ANQGSEA. V lost 1 base, J lost 1 base, and 10 bases lay in between. The CDR3 length is 14 residues. The CDR3 nucleotides read TGCAGCGTTGAAGGCGGGGTTGGGAACACTGAAGCTTTCTTT. Its protein is CSVEGGVGNTEAFF. The full variable domain, with the rest looked up from reference TRBV29-1 and TRBJ1-1, is SAVISQKPSRDICQRGTSLTIQCQVDSQVTMMFWYRQQPGQSLTLIATANQGSEATYESGFVIDKFPISRPNLTFSTLTVSNMSPEDSSIYLCSVEGGVGNTEAFFGQGTRLTVV.

The CDR3 region has the DNA TGTGCCAGCACATTGCACAGCTCCATGAACACTGAAGCTTTCTTT. Protein sequence: CASTLHSSMNTEAFF. The J gene is TRBJ1-1, the V gene TRBV6-1, with no clear D. Germline lookup yields CDR1 MNHNS and CDR2 SASEGT. Trimming shortened V by 7 bases and J by 0 bases, and 15 bases separated the two germline ends. The CDR3 consists of 15 residues.

This clonotype was observed at least ten times. The chain couples TRBV7-2 to TRBJ2-6; D remains unclear. This CDR3 comprises 15 residues. The germline V and J ends were trimmed by 5 bases and 2 bases, with 10 bases remaining between them. Per germline, CDR1 SGHTA and CDR2 FQGNSA. The CDR3 loop is CASSPMTPGANVLTF. CDR3 coding DNA: TGTGCCAGCAGCCCTATGACTCCTGGGGCCAACGTCCTGACTTTC. Filled out from reference TRBV7-2 and TRBJ2-6, the complete variable domain reads GAGVSQSPSNKVTEKGKDVELRCDPISGHTALYWYRQSLGQGLEFLIYFQGNSAPDKSGLPSDRFSAERTGGSVSTLTIQRTQQEDSAVYLCASSPMTPGANVLTFGAGSRLTVL.

The chain joins TRBV27 to TRBJ2-7; TRBD1 aligns across 9 bases. This CDR3 spans 16 amino acids. Germline CDR1 MNHEY, CDR2 SMNVEV (reference sequence). The trim removed 5 bases at V and 6 bases at J, leaving 14 bases unmatched. As DNA, the CDR3 is TGTGCCAGCAGTCCCGAGTCGGGACAGGGAACTCTCGAGCAGTACTTC. This translates into CASSPESGQGTLEQYF.

By proportion, this clonotype is medium-sized. At one of its ends the junction is not consistent with the germline gene, which may arise from a read error. J is TRBJ2-5 and V is TRBV7-2; 16 bases line up with TRBD2. The CDR3 sequence is 16 residues long. The germline gives CDR1 SGHTA, CDR2 FQGNSA. CDR3: CASSLSAGTSGGAAHF. CDR3 coding DNA: TGTGCCAGCAGCTTGTCCGCCGGGACTAGCGGGGGGGCCGCACACTTC.

By frequency in the sample, this clonotype is medium-sized. The rearrangement links TRBV2 to TRBJ2-3; 14 nucleotides match TRBD2. Germline-derived CDR1 and CDR2 are SNHLY and FYNNEI. V shed 6 bases, J shed 3 bases, and the junction held 2 bases outside the gene matches. The CDR3 spans 15 residues. This CDR3 reads CASRRLAGGTDTQYF. The CDR3 region has the DNA TGTGCCAGCAGGAGACTAGCGGGAGGGACAGATACGCAGTATTTT.

This clonotype came up many times. The chain is built from TRBV7-8 and TRBJ2-2; tentatively, D is TRBD2 (5 bases). Trimming took 5 bases from V and 8 from J, leaving 12 bases between them. From germline, CDR1 is SGHVS and CDR2 FQNEAQ. The CDR3 length is 13 residues. Written as DNA, the CDR3 is TGTGCCAGCAGCGGAGGTAGTGATGGGGAGCTGTTTTTT. Its translation: CASSGGSDGELFF.

This clonotype came up many times. The J gene is TRBJ2-2, the V gene TRBV24-1; 7 nucleotides align to TRBD2. Germline CDR1 and CDR2: KGHDR and SFDVKD. This CDR3 has 17 residues. Germline trimming cut 2 bases from V and 4 bases from J; bases unmatched to any gene: 9. The CDR3 loop is CATSDSPPTSRTGELFF. The CDR3 DNA sequence: TGTGCCACCAGTGATTCCCCACCGACTAGCCGCACCGGGGAGCTGTTTTTT.

This clonotype was recorded many times. This rearrangement joins TRBV4-2 to TRBJ2-3, with 8 bases lining up with TRBD2. The CDR3 consists of 16 residues. V lost 4 bases, J lost 1 base, and 7 bases stayed unmatched. From germline, CDR1 is LGHNA and CDR2 YNFKEQ. This chain's CDR3 is CASSLGRRGGTDTQYF. Here the CDR3 DNA reads TGTGCCAGCAGCCTGGGTCGGCGGGGGGGCACAGATACGCAGTATTTT.

By frequency in the sample, this clonotype is medium-sized. The chain couples TRBV7-2 to TRBJ2-3, with 12 positions matching TRBD2. Trimming took 0 bases from V and 4 from J; bases not matched to a gene: 8. The CDR3 extends over 18 amino acids. Germline CDR1 and CDR2: SGHTA and FQGNSA. The CDR3 reads CASSLARLAGGPADTQYF. DNA of the CDR3: TGTGCCAGCAGCTTAGCGCGGCTAGCGGGAGGGCCGGCAGATACGCAGTATTTT.

This clonotype is categorized as medium-sized. The V call is TRBV20-1, the J call TRBJ2-7, with TRBD1 as a possible D gene (6 bases). The germline V and J ends were trimmed by 0 bases and 0 bases, with 12 bases remaining between them. Germline CDR1 DFQATT, CDR2 SNEGSKA (reference sequence). There are 15 residues in the CDR3. CDR3 sequence reads: CSARDHQGRSYEQYF. The CDR3 nucleotides read TGCAGTGCTAGAGATCACCAGGGGCGCTCCTACGAGCAGTACTTC.

This clonotype counts as medium-sized. The chain carries TRBV6-5 and TRBJ2-1, with D perhaps TRBD2 (5 bases). The CDR3 sequence is 17 residues long. CDR1 is MNHEY and CDR2 is SVGAGI in the germline V gene. V was clipped by 4 bases and J by 0 bases, with 16 bases between them. Here the CDR3 reads CASSWRLGGVSYNEQFF. DNA of the CDR3: TGTGCCAGCAGTTGGAGACTCGGAGGTGTCTCCTACAATGAGCAGTTCTTC.

The chain employs TRBV2 and TRBJ2-1, with 12 bases lining up with TRBD1. The germline gives CDR1 SNHLY, CDR2 FYNNEI. After removal of 7 bases from V and 6 bases from J, the junction contained 7 bases not matched to a gene. The CDR3 sequence is 15 residues long. The CDR3, as DNA: TGTGCCAGCACCATGGGACAGGGGGCGGGCAATGAGCAGTTCTTC. This translates into CASTMGQGAGNEQFF.

This clonotype came up many times. The chain combines TRBV20-1 with TRBJ1-1, with D perhaps matching TRBD1 (5 bases). The CDR3 has 15 residues. The germline gives CDR1 DFQATT, CDR2 SNEGSKA (reference sequence). Trimming shortened V by 5 bases and J by 0 bases, and 16 bases separated the two germline ends. Here the CDR3 DNA reads TGCAGTGCTCCCCGGGACGGCGTTATGAACACTGAAGCTTTCTTT. Protein product: CSAPRDGVMNTEAFF.

This clonotype was seen ten or more times. The V gene is TRBV20-1, the J gene TRBJ2-2; no reliable D call. This CDR3 region has 11 residues. V lost 3 bases, J lost 5 bases, and 4 bases lay in between. In germline, CDR1 is DFQATT, CDR2 SNEGSKA (reference sequence). In DNA form, the CDR3 reads TGCAGTGCTAGGGGGACCGGGGAGCTGTTTTTT. This gives the protein CSARGTGELFF.

By share of the sample, this clonotype is medium-sized. V and J are TRBV29-1 and TRBJ2-7, with 11 nucleotides matching TRBD1. The germline V gene encodes CDR1 SQVTM and CDR2 ANQGSEA. J lost 1 base, V lost 4 bases, and 3 bases had no gene match. This CDR3 spans 14 amino acids. The DNA for the CDR3 is TGCAGCGTTGCCGGGACAGGGGGATCCTACGAGCAGTACTTC. Protein product: CSVAGTGGSYEQYF.

The rearrangement uses TRBV6-2 or TRBV6-3 and TRBJ2-3, with 8 bases that match TRBD2. CDR1 and CDR2 from the germline V gene are MNHEY and SVGEGT. Trimming at V came to 4 bases and at J to 5 bases, leaving 11 bases not matched to a gene. The CDR3 has 16 residues. The CDR3 is CASSSGTRRIGDTQYF. Here the CDR3 DNA reads TGTGCCAGCAGTTCCGGGACTAGGAGGATAGGAGATACGCAGTATTTT.

The J gene is TRBJ1-1, the V gene TRBV29-1; D is unclear. Germline values: CDR1 SQVTM, CDR2 ANQGSEA. This CDR3 contains 14 residues. V was shortened by 0 bases and J by 6 bases, with 14 bases between the two germline ends. The CDR3 loop is CSVEDRAPAAEAFF. The CDR3 nucleotides read TGCAGCGTTGAAGATCGGGCCCCGGCCGCTGAAGCTTTCTTT.

This clonotype counts as medium-sized. The J gene is TRBJ2-1, the V gene TRBV5-6; D is ambiguous. The CDR3 covers 12 residues. In germline, CDR1 is SGHDT, CDR2 YYEEEE. The V end was cut by 0 bases, the J end by 9 bases, with 7 bases between. In DNA form, the CDR3 reads TGTGCCAGCAGCTTGGCGGCTGTTGAGCAGTTCTTC. The encoded protein is CASSLAAVEQFF.

Many counts were recorded for this clonotype. This sequence joins TRBV7-9 and TRBJ2-1; TRBD2 agrees at 16 bases. The CDR3 extends over 18 amino acids. CDR1 is SEHNR, CDR2 FQNEAQ, per germline (reference sequence). The J segment lost 10 bases and the V segment lost 8 bases, leaving 17 bases of the junction unmatched. The CDR3 region has the DNA TGTGCCAGCGGCCCCGGGACTAGCGGGAGGGCTGCAGGGTACGAGCAGTTCTTC. Residues: CASGPGTSGRAAGYEQFF.

This clonotype ranks as medium-sized. The chain carries TRBV11-2 and TRBJ2-7; 9 bases are a match to TRBD1. J gave up 5 bases and V 5 bases, and 7 bases lay outside the gene matches. Germline CDR1 and CDR2: SGHAT and FQNNGV. CDR3 length: 14 amino acids. The CDR3 loop reads CASSTDRGSHEQYF. Here the CDR3 DNA reads TGTGCCAGCAGCACGGACAGGGGATCCCACGAGCAGTACTTC.

By share of the sample, this clonotype is medium-sized. V is TRBV7-2 and J is TRBJ2-3; D could derive from TRBD1 or TRBD2 (7 bases each). The V end was cut by 5 bases, the J end by 0 bases, with 15 bases between. Germline V lookup: CDR1 SGHTA, CDR2 FQGNSA. This CDR3 spans 16 amino acids. The CDR3 DNA follows: TGTGCCAGCAGCCCCAGACAGGGAGGGAGCACAGATACGCAGTATTTT. This sequence encodes CASSPRQGGSTDTQYF.

This clonotype was picked up many times. The V gene is TRBV5-6, the J gene TRBJ2-4; D is undetermined. Trimming shortened V by 0 bases and J by 0 bases, and 7 bases separated the two germline ends. CDR3 length equals 15 residues. CDR1 and CDR2 from the germline V gene are SGHDT and YYEEEE. Here the CDR3 DNA reads TGTGCCAGCAGCTTGGGTCCACTAGCCAAAAACATTCAGTACTTC. This sequence encodes CASSLGPLAKNIQYF.

This clonotype appeared many times. The rearrangement links TRBV5-4 to TRBJ2-3; no firm D call. There are 16 residues in the CDR3. Germline V gives CDR1 SGHNT, CDR2 YYREEE (reference sequence). Trimming took 0 bases from V and 0 from J, leaving 11 bases between them. CDR3 DNA: TGTGCCAGCAGCTTGGTCAAGGCTACTAGCACAGATACGCAGTATTTT. It encodes CASSLVKATSTDTQYF.

This clonotype was seen a handful of times. A single base separates this from a much larger clone, so it may be a read error. The chain carries TRBV7-9 and TRBJ2-1, with 7 bases fitting TRBD2. J gave up 3 bases and V 4 bases, and 15 bases lay outside the gene matches. This CDR3 contains 18 residues. Looked up from germline, CDR1 is SEHNR and CDR2 is FQNEAQ (reference sequence). The CDR3 here is CASSSRRLAERIYNEQFF. The CDR3 bases are TGTGCCAGCAGCTCTCGGCGCCTAGCGGAAAGAATCTACAATGAGCAGTTCTTC. The full variable domain, completed using reference TRBV7-9 and TRBJ2-1, is DTGVSQNPRHKITKRGQNVTFRCDPISEHNRLYWYRQTLGQGPEFLTYFQNEAQLEKSRLLSDRFSAERPKGSFSTLEIQRTEQGDSAMYLCASSSRRLAERIYNEQFFGPGTRLTVL.